Below, one T cell receptor (beta chain) is given with its context. This receptor's antigen is unknown. No much larger clonotype is one base removed from it; base qualities were not supplied. This entry belongs to a study of blood T cell repertoires in COVID-19 (TCRdb year 2020). Some background on the complete study: Samples from collaborators originated in the United States, Italy and Spain and spanned both the acute and convalescent phases of COVID-19. The prospective study material was composed of cDNA or gDNA derived from T cells, B-cell-depleted T cells, or PBMCs. Deeply sampled blood TCRbeta repertoires from subjects exposed to, actively infected with, or recovered from COVID-19 were included in the dataset. The repertoires were released in a freely available public database intended as a resource for research on the immune response to SARS-CoV-2. The samples were drawn from two sources: the first 160 participants of the ongoing ImmuneRACE study, and 950 to 1,500 subjects contributed by 6 global collaborators. The sample metadata nearly always contained a de-identified subject ID, COVID-19 status, age in years and sex. Where available, HLA class I and class II types were taken from metadata supplied by the sample provider and were not determined by assay-based typing. Overall study results and their limits: The amount of clinical and demographic metadata varied by source and participant and was provided uncurated.

The immunoSEQ Assay, a bias-controlled multiplex PCR, was used to amplify TCRbeta CDR3 regions from genomic DNA. As for the authors' bioinformatics: Within the assay, amplification of reference gene primers was used to estimate how many nucleated cells each sample contained. Sequence reads were collapsed and filtered to measure the absolute abundance of every unique TCRbeta CDR3 rearrangement. Productive Simpson clonality was computed per sample as the square root of Simpson's diversity index over productive rearrangements. TCRdb mirrors the immuneACCESS table, restricted to in-frame sequences. Some clones are absent from its copies; in checked studies, under half trace to an unresolved V gene, and the reason for the others is unknown. From that table come the V and J calls and clone size; the DNA was used to work out D and trimming. In this sample the table shows 300,000 to 350,000 clones, over 75% of which occur a single time. In total, the top ten clones hold around 2.1% of the sample.

CDR1 and CDR2, per the germline V gene, are SGDLS and YYNGEE. Taken from cysteine to phenylalanine, the CDR3 has 18 residues. CDR3 DNA only is kept here, 54 bases in frame from base 1. The germline V and J ends show losses of 3 bases and 1 base respectively, and no gene match explains 13 bases of the junction. Participants in the prospective study were enrolled through a virtual design, were aged 18 to 89 years, and lived in 24 United States geographic areas. In the prospective study, cohorts were assigned on the basis of participant-reported clinical history obtained from a screening survey and a study questionnaire. Recovered participants in ImmuneRACE Cohort 3 were defined by two consecutive negative NP/OP PCR tests, clearance by a healthcare professional, or resolution of symptoms. In the prospective study, whole blood, serum and a nasopharyngeal or oropharyngeal swab were collected from each participant by mobile phlebotomists. Participants in the prospective study had the option to provide additional blood draws and questionnaires over a roughly 2-month period. Before DNA extraction, prospective study blood samples were shipped either frozen or at room temperature.

The sequencing sample was made of PBMCs or T cells enriched from blood (not recorded which). This chain joins TRBV9 to TRBJ1-1, and TRBD1 aligns with 9 junction nucleotides. The sequence was collected from a man aged 25-40 years who had recovered from COVID-19. The DNA sequence is as follows: TGTGCCAGCAGCGCCTCGGTAGGGACAGGGCTAAGGAACACTGAAGCTTTCTTT. It translates as CASSASVGTGLRNTEAFF.